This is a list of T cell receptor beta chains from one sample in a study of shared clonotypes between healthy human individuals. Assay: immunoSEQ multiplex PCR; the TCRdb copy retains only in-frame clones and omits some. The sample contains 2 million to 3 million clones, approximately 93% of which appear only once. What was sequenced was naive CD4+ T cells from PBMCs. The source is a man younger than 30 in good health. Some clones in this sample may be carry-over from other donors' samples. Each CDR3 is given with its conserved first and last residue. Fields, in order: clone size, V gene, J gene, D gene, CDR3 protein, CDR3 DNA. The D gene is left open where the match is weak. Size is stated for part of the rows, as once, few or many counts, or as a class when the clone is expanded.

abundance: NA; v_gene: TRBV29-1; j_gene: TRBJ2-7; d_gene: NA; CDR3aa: CSVEGGSGGPYEQYF; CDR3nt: TGCAGCGTTGAGGGAGGTTCCGGGGGGCCTTACGAGCAGTACTTC
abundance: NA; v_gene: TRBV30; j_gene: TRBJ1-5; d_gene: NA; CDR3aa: CAWSPSLNQPQHF; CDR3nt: TGTGCCTGGAGTCCAAGCCTTAATCAGCCCCAGCATTTT
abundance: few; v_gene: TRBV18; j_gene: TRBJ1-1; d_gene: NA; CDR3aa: CASSPRQPRVAFF; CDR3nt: TGTGCCAGCTCACCAAGACAGCCGAGGGTAGCTTTCTTT
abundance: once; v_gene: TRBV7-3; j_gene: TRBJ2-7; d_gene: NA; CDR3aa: CASRPRGLTNYEQYF; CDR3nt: TGTGCCAGCAGACCCCGGGGACTTACAAATTACGAGCAGTACTTC
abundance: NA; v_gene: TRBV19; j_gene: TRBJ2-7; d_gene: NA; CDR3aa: CASSTGPSYEQYF; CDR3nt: TGTGCCAGTAGTACCGGGCCTTCCTACGAGCAGTACTTC
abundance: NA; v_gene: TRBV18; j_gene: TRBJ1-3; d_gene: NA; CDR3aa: CASSRQGPGNTIYF; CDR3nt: TGTGCCAGCTCACGCCAGGGGCCTGGAAACACCATATATTTT
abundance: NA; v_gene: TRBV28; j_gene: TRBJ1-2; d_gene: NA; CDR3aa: CASSLPRTGGYTF; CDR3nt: TGTGCCAGCAGTTTACCTAGGACCGGAGGCTACACCTTC
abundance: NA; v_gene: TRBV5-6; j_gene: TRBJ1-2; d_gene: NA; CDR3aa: CASSPGQMYSGYTF; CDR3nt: TGTGCCAGCAGCCCTGGACAGATGTATAGTGGTTACACCTTC
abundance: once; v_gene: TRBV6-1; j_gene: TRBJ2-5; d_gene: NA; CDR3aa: CASSGQPPGTQYF; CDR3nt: TGTGCCAGCAGTGGACAGCCGCCGGGGACCCAGTACTTC
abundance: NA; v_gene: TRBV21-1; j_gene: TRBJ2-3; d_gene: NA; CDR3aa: CASSKGGLAGDTDTQYF; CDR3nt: TGTGCCAGCAGCAAGGGCGGACTAGCGGGAGACACAGATACGCAGTATTTT
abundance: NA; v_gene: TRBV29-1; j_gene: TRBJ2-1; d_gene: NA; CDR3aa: CSVTGPAYNEQFF; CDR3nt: TGCAGCGTTACAGGGCCGGCCTACAATGAGCAGTTCTTC
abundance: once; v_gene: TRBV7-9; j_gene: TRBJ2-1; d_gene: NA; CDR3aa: CASSPGSRYNEQFF; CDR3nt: TGTGCCAGCAGCCCCGGGAGCAGATACAATGAGCAGTTCTTC
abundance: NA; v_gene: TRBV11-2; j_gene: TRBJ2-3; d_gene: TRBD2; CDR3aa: CASSLRPAGVGTDTQYF; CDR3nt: TGTGCCAGCAGCTTAAGACCGGCGGGAGTCGGCACAGATACGCAGTATTTT
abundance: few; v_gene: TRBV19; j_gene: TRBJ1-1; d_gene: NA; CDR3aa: CASSVTGSLSPEAFF; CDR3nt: TGTGCCAGTAGTGTTACAGGGTCCCTGAGCCCTGAAGCTTTCTTT
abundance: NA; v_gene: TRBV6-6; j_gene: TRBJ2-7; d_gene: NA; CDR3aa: CASSSQRTYYEQYF; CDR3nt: TGTGCCAGCAGTTCGCAGCGGACTTACTACGAGCAGTACTTC
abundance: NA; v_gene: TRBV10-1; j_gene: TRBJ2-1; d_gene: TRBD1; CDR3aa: CASSVRTGTQFF; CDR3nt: TGCGCCAGCAGTGTAAGGACAGGGACACAGTTCTTC